This T cell receptor beta chain was documented in a study of ipilimumab plus nivolumab after autologous stem cell transplantation. Checkpoint therapy with ipilimumab 1 mg/kg began 14 to 28 days after transplant. The CDR3 contains 16 residues. The V segment lost 4 bases and the J segment 3 bases; nucleotides outside the gene matches: 8. In germline, CDR1 is SGHRS, CDR2 YFSETQ. Clones were sequenced by immunoSEQ multiplex PCR, and TCRdb holds only the in-frame ones, with some missing. The sample records some 45,000 clones, around nine tenths being singletons. This material consisted of PBMCs, taken in a trial of ipilimumab plus nivolumab as post-transplant consolidation. The source of this sequence is a male donor with multiple myeloma. The V call is TRBV5-1, the J call TRBJ2-1, with TRBD1 identical over 9 bases. Here the CDR3 reads CASSDRGQGGYNEQFF. As DNA, the CDR3 is TGCGCCAGCAGCGACAGGGGACAGGGCGGCTACAATGAGCAGTTCTTC.